The 14 T cell receptor beta chains given below trace back to one sample, sequenced in a study of low-dose radiotherapy and immunotherapy resistance in tumors. TRAV- and TRBV-specific primers primed first-strand cDNA, covering alpha and beta chains. TCRs were amplified for roughly 20 PCR cycles with a constant-region primer and V-primer adapter. Using its own MiXCR run on the reads, TCRdb lists one record per CDR3 protein. Among more than 70,000 distinct CDR3 sequences listed, 20% to 25% were seen once. Time point denoted: after trial treatment. Treatment meaning: LDRT plus nivolumab, ipilimumab, low-dose cyclophosphamide and aspirin (RACIN trial). Source: PBMCs, taken after low-dose radiotherapy plus immunotherapy. The receptors derive from a female donor with ovarian cancer.

This clonotype was counted only a few times. V gene TRBV27 combines with J gene TRBJ2-1; TRBD2 might be the D (5 bases). Trimming stripped 4 bases from V and 10 bases from J, with 14 bases between. Germline V gene data show CDR1 as MNHEY and CDR2 as SMNVEV (reference sequence). The CDR3 consists of 13 residues. CDR3 in amino acids: CASSSNGLDEQFF. The CDR3 DNA reads as TGTGCCAGCAGTTCAAACGGACTGGACGAGCAGTTCTTC.

This clonotype was counted at least ten times. V and J are TRBV5-1 and TRBJ2-1, with 8 bases that match TRBD2. The CDR3 runs to 16 residues. Germline assignment: CDR1 SGHRS and CDR2 YFSETQ. With V trimmed by 4 bases and J by 5 bases, 11 bases remained unmatched. For the CDR3, the DNA is TGCGCCAGCAGCGCCGAAAGCGGGGGCCCCCACAATGAGCAGTTCTTC. Amino acids: CASSAESGGPHNEQFF.

This clonotype was observed a few times. J is TRBJ1-2 and V is TRBV30, with a tentative D call TRBD1 (5 bases). CDR1 GTSNPN and CDR2 SVGIG come from the germline V gene (reference sequence). V was shortened by 0 bases and J by 0 bases, with 17 bases between the two germline ends. The CDR3 extends over 17 amino acids. In DNA form, the CDR3 reads TGTGCCTGGAGTGTAAGCTTACAGGACTCAGCTAACTATGGCTACACCTTC. Amino acids: CAWSVSLQDSANYGYTF.

This clonotype was counted ten times or more. The chain couples TRBV5-1 to TRBJ2-1; D gene uncertain. Per germline, CDR1 SGHRS and CDR2 YFSETQ. The CDR3 runs to 14 residues. Trimming shortened V by 3 bases and J by 4 bases, and 11 bases separated the two germline ends. The CDR3 sequence: CASSSPPAYNEQFF. The CDR3 coding sequence is TGCGCCAGCAGCTCCCCCCCGGCTTACAATGAGCAGTTCTTC.

This clonotype was observed at least ten times. The V call is TRBV5-1, the J call TRBJ2-1; a possible D gene is TRBD2 (6 bases). Trimming pared 5 bases from V and 0 bases from J, leaving 15 bases between. The CDR3 is 16 amino acids. Germline CDR1 reads SGHRS; CDR2 reads YFSETQ. This CDR3 is CASRSVAASSYNEQFF. The DNA for the CDR3 is TGCGCCAGCAGATCGGTAGCGGCAAGCTCCTACAATGAGCAGTTCTTC.

This clonotype was seen ten or more times. The rearrangement uses TRBV11-2 and TRBJ1-2; TRBD1 matches at 7 bases. From germline, CDR1 is SGHAT and CDR2 FQNNGV. This CDR3 is built from 17 residues. After removal of 0 bases from V and 7 bases from J, the junction contained 14 bases not matched to a gene. The CDR3 spells CASSLDFRQTGKIGYTF. For the CDR3, the DNA is TGTGCCAGCAGCTTAGATTTCCGCCAGACAGGGAAGATTGGCTACACCTTC. Full variable domain (remainder filled in from reference TRBV11-2 and TRBJ1-2): EAGVAQSPRYKIIEKRQSVAFWCNPISGHATLYWYQQILGQGPKLLIQFQNNGVVDDSQLPKDRFSAERLKGVDSTLKIQPAKLEDSAVYLCASSLDFRQTGKIGYTFGSGTRLTVV.

This clonotype was seen at least ten times. This chain joins TRBV6-2 or TRBV6-3 and TRBJ2-7; tentative D call: TRBD2 (6 bases). Trimming stripped 8 bases from V and 2 bases from J, with 19 bases between. The germline V gene encodes CDR1 MNHEY and CDR2 SVGEGT. The CDR3 contains 15 residues. In DNA form, the CDR3 reads TGTGCCAGCGGAGTTCGCTTGGGGGGTGCCTACGAGCAGTACTTC. Its protein is CASGVRLGGAYEQYF.

About this clonotype: A far larger clone is only one base removed, so a read error is likely. This rearrangement joins TRBV3-1 to TRBJ2-7, with unresolved D. V was clipped by 0 bases and J by 3 bases, with 3 bases between them. Germline V gives CDR1 LGHDT, CDR2 YNNKEL (reference sequence). CDR3 length equals 12 residues. CDR3 protein: CASSQDFYEQYF. CDR3 sequence (DNA): TGTGCCAGCAGCCAAGATTTCTACGAGCAGTACTTC.

The sample holds many counts of this clonotype. The chain is built from TRBV11-3 and TRBJ2-4; the D is unclear. Trimming pared 5 bases from V and 12 bases from J, leaving 11 bases between. Germline CDR1 is SGHNT and CDR2 is YENEEA. The CDR3 has 11 amino acids. The CDR3 loop is CASSIGRAQYF. CDR3 coding DNA: TGTGCCAGCAGCATTGGACGCGCTCAGTACTTC.

This clonotype has ten or more counts. The gene calls are TRBV5-1 and TRBJ1-1; D uncertain. There are 15 residues in the CDR3. V lost 4 bases, J lost 1 base, and 14 bases lay in between. CDR1 and CDR2 (germline): SGHRS, YFSETQ. The CDR3 here is CASSPAGAGNTEAFF. The CDR3 region has the DNA TGCGCCAGCAGCCCGGCCGGAGCGGGGAACACTGAAGCTTTCTTT.

This clonotype was counted only a few times. This chain connects TRBV5-1 to TRBJ2-1; 8 nucleotides line up with TRBD2. The trim removed 1 base at V and 3 bases at J, leaving 6 bases unmatched. CDR1 is SGHRS, CDR2 YFSETQ, per germline. The CDR3 contains 16 residues. The CDR3 spells CASSLYAGGFYNEQFF. The CDR3 DNA reads as TGCGCCAGCAGCTTGTATGCGGGGGGATTCTACAATGAGCAGTTCTTC.

On this clonotype itself: A read error is the likely source, as a far larger clone sits one nucleotide away. DNA for the CDR3: TGTGCCACAGGGGGGGGGGAGGCCACCGGGGAGCTGTTTTTT. It codes for CATGGGEATGELFF. V usage is TRBV6-2 or TRBV6-3 and J usage is TRBJ2-2; D may correspond to TRBD1 or TRBD2 (7 bases each). The CDR3 is 14 residues long. Germline lookup yields CDR1 MNHEY and CDR2 SVGEGT. Deletions cut 10 bases from V and 4 bases from J, with 16 bases between.

In its sample, this clonotype was seen many times. The chain is built from TRBV10-3 and TRBJ2-1; possibly TRBD1 or TRBD2 for D (5 bases each). Germline V gives CDR1 ENHRY, CDR2 SYGVKD. The CDR3 is made up of 15 amino acids. Trimming took off 2 bases at V and 2 bases at J, with 10 bases between the two ends. The CDR3, as DNA: TGTGCCATCAGTGAGGGGACGGCCACCTACAATGAGCAGTTCTTC. Amino acid sequence: CAISEGTATYNEQFF.

In its sample, this clonotype was seen many times. This chain connects TRBV3-1 to TRBJ2-2; 8 nucleotides line up with TRBD2. Germline CDR1 is LGHDT and CDR2 is YNNKEL (reference sequence). V gave up 0 bases and J gave up 6 bases; unmatched junction bases: 6. This CDR3 is built from 16 residues. The DNA of the CDR3 is TGTGCCAGCAGCCAAGATATGGGGACTAGACCCGGGGAGCTGTTTTTT. It specifies CASSQDMGTRPGELFF.